This TCR beta chain was obtained from a study of T cell responses to AZD1222 COVID-19 vaccine (dated by TCRdb to the early 2020s). Background on the whole study: TCR sequencing was performed for more than 230 trial participants, of whom some 200 were given two doses of AZD1222 and approximately 25 were given two doses of MenACWY control vaccine. Enrollment into the trials was organized by age into subgroups of 18-55, 56-69 and 70-plus years, and those subgroups contained approximately 150, 30 and 60 TCR-sequenced participants, respectively.

Broader findings and caveats from the paper: Reportedly, close to half of the unique spike-specific TCRs recognized epitopes lying outside the regions that are mutated in the B.1.351 and B.1.1.7 variants. The whole spike protein was spanned by vaccine-associated CD4 TCRs, and dominant responses were seen in regions 160-218 and 743-854. Conclusions about previously exposed vaccinees were limited because only 6 or 7 AZD1222 recipients were SARS-CoV-2 seropositive at baseline. No day 14 peak-response samples were available, so repertoires were characterized only after the peak T cell response. In the small 56-69-year group, the increase in depth fell short of significance, most likely because of low power. Participants were mostly white British, with more females than males. The authors suggested clonal diversity may have been underestimated. A significant rise in spike-specific TCR breadth and depth was observed after two AZD1222 doses relative to day 0 and relative to MenACWY recipients.

Turning to this clone: It lacks a known antigen. No base qualities exist here, and no much larger clone lies one base off it.

Based on the germline V gene, the CDR1 and CDR2 sequences are MNHNS and SASEGT. Compared with germline, V lacks 3 bases and J lacks 10 bases; bases without a gene match: 11. From the cysteine up to the phenylalanine, the CDR3 has a length of 16 residues. Left in the record is the CDR3 DNA by itself, 48 bases read in frame from the first base. The CDR3 regions of human TCRbeta chains were analyzed by immunosequencing. In the paper's pipeline: Repertoire TCRs were matched against a reference library of SARS-CoV-2-specific TCRs generated with the MIRA antigen-specificity platform. Breadth was defined as the fraction of unique TCRs that were SARS-CoV-2-associated. Depth was defined as the fraction of total T cells that were SARS-CoV-2-associated. Using the MIRA data, each spike-specific TCR was mapped to the spike region that the TCR reacts to and placed in a CD4 or CD8 class. Log10-transformed breadth and depth values were compared by one-way ANOVA with Sidak's multiple comparisons tests. The table was pulled from immuneACCESS by TCRdb, which kept in-frame rearrangements only. Such tables lose some clones; where checked, under half of the loss comes from unresolved V genes, and the rest has no known cause. D and trimming come from the DNA, and the V and J calls and clone size come from that table. This sample is represented by 200,000 to 250,000 clones; 93% of them were singletons. The ten largest clones add up to around 1% of the sample.

The time point label for this specimen denotes: baseline before first vaccination. Read against the paper, the sample's treatment or condition label means: meningococcal conjugate vaccine given as trial control. Samples from vaccinated people were obtained from the UK trials COV001 and COV002, which included a single-blind randomized controlled phase 2/3 trial of AZD1222 (ChAdOx1 nCoV-19) in healthy adults. For TCRbeta chain sequencing, PBMC samples were collected from trial participants at day 0 and at day 28 after the second dose. The sequencing here drew on peripheral blood, taken on day 0 of MenACWY control vaccination. The rearranged segments are TRBV6-1 and TRBJ1-6; 8 central nucleotides agree with TRBD1. The sequence was collected from an adult in good health. The encoded CDR3 is CASSDLPGQGHSPLHF. The DNA sequence reads TGTGCCAGCAGTGATCTTCCCGGACAGGGACACTCACCCCTCCACTTT.